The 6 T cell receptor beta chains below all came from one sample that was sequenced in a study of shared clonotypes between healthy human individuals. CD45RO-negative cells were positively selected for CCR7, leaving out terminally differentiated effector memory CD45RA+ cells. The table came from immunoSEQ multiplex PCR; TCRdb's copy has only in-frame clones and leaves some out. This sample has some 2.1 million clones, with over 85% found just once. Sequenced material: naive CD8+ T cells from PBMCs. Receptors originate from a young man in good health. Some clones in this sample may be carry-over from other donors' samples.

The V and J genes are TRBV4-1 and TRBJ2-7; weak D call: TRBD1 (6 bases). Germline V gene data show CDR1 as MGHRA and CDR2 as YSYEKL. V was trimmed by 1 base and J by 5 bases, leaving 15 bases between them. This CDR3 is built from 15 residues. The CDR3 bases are TGCGCCAGCAGCCAAGTCCTACAGGGTTACAACGAGCAGTACTTC. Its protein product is CASSQVLQGYNEQYF.

CDR3 nucleotide sequence: TGTGCCAGCAGCTTATTTGAGGACAGGAACACTGAAGCTTTCTTT. The encoded protein is CASSLFEDRNTEAFF. This sequence joins TRBV13 and TRBJ1-1; TRBD1 is a possible D gene (6 bases). The germline V gene encodes CDR1 PRHDT and CDR2 FYEKMQ (reference sequence). V lost 2 bases and J 1 base, leaving 11 bases between the germline ends. The CDR3 is 15 residues long.

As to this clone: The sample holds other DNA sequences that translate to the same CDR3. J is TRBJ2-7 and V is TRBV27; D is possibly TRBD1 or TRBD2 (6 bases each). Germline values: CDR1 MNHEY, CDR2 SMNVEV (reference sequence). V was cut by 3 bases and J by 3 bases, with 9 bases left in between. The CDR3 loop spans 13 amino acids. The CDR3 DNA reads TGTGCCAGCAGTTTCGGGGGCGGCTACGAGCAGTACTTC. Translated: CASSFGGGYEQYF.

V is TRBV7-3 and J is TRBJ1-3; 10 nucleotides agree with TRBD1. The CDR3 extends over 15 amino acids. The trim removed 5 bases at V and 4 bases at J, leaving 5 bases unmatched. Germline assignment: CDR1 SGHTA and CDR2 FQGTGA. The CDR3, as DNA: TGTGCCAGCAGCGTAGACAGGGGGCAAGGAAACACCATATATTTT. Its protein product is CASSVDRGQGNTIYF.

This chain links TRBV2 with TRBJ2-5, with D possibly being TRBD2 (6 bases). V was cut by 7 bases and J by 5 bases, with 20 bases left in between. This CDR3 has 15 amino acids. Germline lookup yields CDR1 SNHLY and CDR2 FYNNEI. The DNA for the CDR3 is TGTGCCAGCATCCCGGCCCGGGACTCTCTGGAGACCCAGTACTTC. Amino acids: CASIPARDSLETQYF.

CDR3 loop: CASSLQAGQLNTEAFF. Here the CDR3 DNA reads TGCGCCAGCAGCCTCCAGGCGGGTCAGCTGAACACTGAAGCTTTCTTT. The V call is TRBV4-1, the J call TRBJ1-1; no reliable D call. CDR1 and CDR2 (germline): MGHRA, YSYEKL. The CDR3 is 16 amino acids. Trimming took 4 bases from V and 0 from J, leaving 15 bases between them.